This entry lists 26 T cell receptor beta chains sequenced from one sample in a study of cytomegalovirus exposure and HLA in healthy donors. Primers: 60 Vbeta forward and 13 Jbeta reverse. TCRdb keeps only in-frame clones here, not all; method: immunoSEQ multiplex PCR. Counted here are 150,000 to 200,000 clones, around two thirds occurring once; the ten biggest clones make up 10%. The sample comprised PBMCs. These receptors originate from a man aged 25-40 years in good health and CMV-seropositive.

The J gene is TRBJ2-3, the V gene TRBV10-3; D is possibly TRBD1 (6 bases). Trimming shortened V by 6 bases and J by 0 bases, and 10 bases separated the two germline ends. The CDR3 covers 14 residues. The germline V gene has CDR1 ENHRY and CDR2 SYGVKD. The CDR3 DNA follows: TGTGCCATCAGCCAGGGGCCGAGCACAGATACGCAGTATTTT. It yields the protein CAISQGPSTDTQYF.

The chain couples TRBV6-6 to TRBJ2-5, with TRBD2 matching 7 bases. CDR1 and CDR2 (germline): MNHNY, SVGAGI (reference sequence). The CDR3 spans 14 residues. With 5 bases clipped from V and 4 bases from J, the junction kept 7 bases outside the gene matches. CDR3 sequence: CASSTGVAGETQYF. The CDR3 DNA reads as TGTGCCAGCAGTACCGGGGTAGCGGGAGAGACCCAGTACTTC.

J is TRBJ2-1 and V is TRBV7-9; D unresolved. The V gene's germline CDR1 is SEHNR and CDR2 FQNEAQ (reference sequence). This CDR3 comprises 15 residues. V was trimmed by 8 bases and J by 1 base, leaving 15 bases between them. CDR3 region: CASSLHPISYNEQFF. For the CDR3, the DNA is TGTGCCAGCTCTTTACACCCGATATCCTACAATGAGCAGTTCTTC.

This chain connects TRBV6-5 to TRBJ2-7, with 10 bases matching TRBD2. The germline gives CDR1 MNHEY, CDR2 SVGAGI. The CDR3 consists of 14 residues. The V gene end was trimmed by 4 bases and the J gene end by 4 bases; junction bases not matched to a gene: 4. The CDR3 DNA reads TGTGCCAGCAGTTCTCCGGGACTAGCGTACGAGCAGTACTTC. This encodes CASSSPGLAYEQYF.

The V gene is TRBV6-5, the J gene TRBJ2-4, with D perhaps matching TRBD1 (8 bases). CDR1 and CDR2 (germline): MNHEY, SVGAGI. Trimming shortened V by 6 bases and J by 8 bases, and 14 bases separated the two germline ends. There are 13 residues in the CDR3. CDR3 in DNA: TGTGCCAGCAGCGGACAGGGAGGGGACATTCAGTACTTC. Translating gives CASSGQGGDIQYF.

Note on this clone: At one of its ends the junction is not consistent with the germline gene, which may arise from a read error. The same CDR3 arises from other DNA sequences in this sample as well. The chain joins TRBV6-1 to TRBJ2-3; TRBD2 matches at 10 bases. The CDR3 runs to 15 residues. Germline-derived CDR1 and CDR2 are MNHNS and SASEGT. CDR3 amino acids: CASTSRTSGRDTQYF. CDR3 nucleotide sequence: TGTGCTAGCACCTCGAGGACTAGCGGAAGGGATACGCAGTATTTT.

The chain carries TRBV10-3 and TRBJ2-7; D perhaps matches TRBD1 (6 bases). Trimming shortened V by 2 bases and J by 2 bases, and 10 bases separated the two germline ends. Germline V gene lookup returns CDR1 ENHRY and CDR2 SYGVKD. The CDR3 consists of 14 residues. The CDR3 loop is CAISESQGTYEQYF. The CDR3 DNA reads TGTGCCATCAGTGAGAGTCAGGGGACCTACGAGCAGTACTTC.

J is TRBJ1-1 and V is TRBV1. TRBV1 is a documented pseudogene. The length of the CDR3 is 15 residues. CDR3 DNA: TGCACCAGCAGCCACGAGCTAAAAAAGAACACTGAAGCTTTCTTT. It codes for CTSSHELKKNTEAFF.

This clone was picked up one time. V is TRBV27 and J is TRBJ2-4; 14 nucleotides agree with TRBD2. After removal of 6 bases from V and 1 base from J, the junction contained 5 bases not matched to a gene. CDR1 is MNHEY and CDR2 is SMNVEV in the germline V gene (reference sequence). The CDR3 contains 17 residues. The CDR3: CASSPGLAGAAKNIQYF. CDR3 DNA sequence: TGTGCCAGCAGCCCGGGACTAGCGGGAGCGGCCAAAAACATTCAGTACTTC.

This chain joins TRBV10-3 and TRBJ1-1, with TRBD1 matching 9 bases. CDR3 length: 14 residues. Germline CDR1 and CDR2: ENHRY and SYGVKD. The trim removed 4 bases at V and 8 bases at J, leaving 8 bases unmatched. CDR3: CAISGGQGKIEAFF. The CDR3 nucleotides are TGTGCCATCAGTGGGGGACAGGGAAAAATCGAAGCTTTCTTT.

This clone showed up just a few times. The genes are TRBV12-5 and TRBJ2-1; 10 nucleotides align to TRBD2. CDR3 length: 19 amino acids. CDR1 and CDR2 (germline): LGHNT, FRNRAP. V lost 7 bases and J lost 2; bases outside the gene matches: 17. The CDR3 coding sequence is TGTGCTAGTGCCTCTCGGCGAGCTAGCGGGAGTCCCACCTACAATGAGCAGTTCTTC. This translates into CASASRRASGSPTYNEQFF.

This chain joins TRBV12-5 and TRBJ1-1; D is perhaps TRBD1 (6 bases). Looked up from germline, CDR1 is LGHNT and CDR2 is FRNRAP. This CDR3 region has 14 residues. Trimming took 0 bases from V and 11 from J, leaving 16 bases between them. As DNA, the CDR3 is TGTGCTAGTGGTTTGGTTTCCAGGGACAAGAGCGCTTTCTTT. Residues: CASGLVSRDKSAFF.

This clone occurred a few times. The chain has TRBV9 and TRBJ2-2; 8 nucleotides match TRBD2. The trim removed 1 base at V and 1 base at J, leaving 6 bases unmatched. Germline values: CDR1 SGDLS, CDR2 YYNGEE. The CDR3 is 17 residues long. CDR3 region: CASSVRSLAENTGELFF. The CDR3 DNA follows: TGTGCCAGCAGCGTAAGATCACTAGCGGAGAACACCGGGGAGCTGTTTTTT.

The chain is built from TRBV5-4 and TRBJ1-1, with D maybe TRBD1 (6 bases). Germline V gives CDR1 SGHNT, CDR2 YYREEE (reference sequence). The CDR3 length is 15 residues. Deletions cut 7 bases from V and 0 bases from J, with 16 bases between. CDR3 loop: CASGIQQGMNTEAFF. CDR3 nucleotides: TGTGCCAGCGGTATTCAACAGGGCATGAACACTGAAGCTTTCTTT.

This clone came up a few times. The rearrangement joins TRBV6-1 to TRBJ2-7; perhaps TRBD1 as D (6 bases). V gave up 5 bases and J gave up 0 bases, with 11 bases separating them. Germline CDR1 is MNHNS and CDR2 is SASEGT. CDR3 length equals 14 residues. CDR3 sequence reads: CASSPDRPSYEQYF. For the CDR3, the DNA is TGTGCCAGCAGTCCGGACAGACCCTCCTACGAGCAGTACTTC.

This clone was recorded only once. The CDR3 protein is CASSLLQGGGYTF. CDR3 coding DNA: TGTGCCAGCAGCTTACTGCAGGGCGGCGGCTACACCTTC. The V gene is TRBV7-9, the J gene TRBJ1-2; a possible D gene is TRBD1 (5 bases). The CDR3 runs to 13 residues. Germline V gives CDR1 SEHNR, CDR2 FQNEAQ (reference sequence). Between the trimmed V and J ends, which lost 2 bases and 8 bases, there was a span of 12 bases.

This clone was seen a handful of times. The V gene is TRBV27, the J gene TRBJ2-2; tentatively, D is TRBD2 (6 bases). The V end was cut by 6 bases, the J end by 4 bases, with 15 bases between. Germline V gives CDR1 MNHEY, CDR2 SMNVEV (reference sequence). The CDR3 is 15 amino acids. CDR3 region: CASSWGGWSTGELFF. In DNA form, the CDR3 reads TGTGCCAGCAGCTGGGGAGGATGGAGCACCGGGGAGCTGTTTTTT.

The J gene is TRBJ2-1, the V gene TRBV4-2; TRBD2 matches at 7 bases. V lost 0 bases to trimming and J lost 8 bases; unmatched junction nucleotides: 13. The CDR3 runs to 17 residues. CDR1 LGHNA and CDR2 YNFKEQ come from the germline V gene. CDR3 DNA: TGTGCCAGCAGCCAAGATCGGGCTAGCGGTCGAGGGGATGAGCAGTTCTTC. This encodes CASSQDRASGRGDEQFF.

The genes are TRBV9 and TRBJ2-7, with D maybe TRBD1 (6 bases). CDR1 and CDR2 (germline): SGDLS, YYNGEE. This CDR3 region has 17 residues. Trimming removed 0 bases from V and 6 bases from J, with 22 bases in between. The CDR3 sequence: CASSVDIQPGPGVEQYF. CDR3 bases: TGTGCCAGCAGCGTAGATATCCAACCGGGCCCAGGGGTCGAGCAGTACTTC.

The gene calls are TRBV27 and TRBJ2-7; 10 bases align to TRBD2. The CDR3 is 16 amino acids. Trimming removed 8 bases from V and 3 bases from J; junction bases left unmatched: 13. Germline CDR1 reads MNHEY; CDR2 reads SMNVEV (reference sequence). CDR3 residues: CASAAGGPSLGYEQYF. The CDR3 DNA reads as TGTGCCAGCGCAGCGGGAGGGCCGAGTTTGGGCTACGAGCAGTACTTC.

The chain links TRBV28 to TRBJ1-1, with a possible D match to TRBD1 (5 bases). Germline V gene sequence: CDR1 MDHEN, CDR2 SYDVKM. CDR3 size: 16 residues. The V end was cut by 3 bases, the J end by 6 bases, with 20 bases between. CDR3 protein: CASSLPPGGLVAEAFF. For the CDR3, the DNA is TGTGCCAGCAGTTTGCCCCCGGGGGGGTTGGTCGCTGAAGCTTTCTTT.

CDR3 sequence: CASSYRSSTEAFF. CDR3 sequence (DNA): TGTGCCAGCAGTTATCGGTCGAGCACTGAAGCTTTCTTT. The V and J genes are TRBV6-5 and TRBJ1-1, with D hard to call. The CDR3 extends over 13 amino acids. Trimming pared 3 bases from V and 4 bases from J, leaving 9 bases between. Germline V gene sequence: CDR1 MNHEY, CDR2 SVGAGI.

V is TRBV11-1 and J is TRBJ2-1, with 11 bases identical to TRBD2. The CDR3 extends over 15 amino acids. CDR1 SGHAT and CDR2 FQDESV come from the germline V gene (reference sequence). The V and J ends lost 3 bases and 5 bases, in that order; junction bases with no gene match: 3. CDR3 coding DNA: TGTGCCAGCAGCTTTGGGACTAGCGGACACAATGAGCAGTTCTTC. It codes for CASSFGTSGHNEQFF.

This chain uses TRBV25-1 with TRBJ2-7; D not certain. Trimming took off 6 bases at V and 0 bases at J, with 12 bases between the two ends. The germline gives CDR1 MGHDK, CDR2 SYGVNS. The CDR3 is made up of 14 amino acids. CDR3 nucleotides: TGTGCCAGCAGAGGTGACTTCTCCTCCTACGAGCAGTACTTC. Translation gives CASRGDFSSYEQYF.

This clone appeared a single time. The chain employs TRBV9 and TRBJ2-3; TRBD2 matches 8 bases. Germline V gene data show CDR1 as SGDLS and CDR2 as YYNGEE. V shed 0 bases and J 2 bases; nucleotides not matched to a gene: 14. The CDR3 is 19 residues long. CDR3 region: CASSVAGRASGYLTDTQYF. The CDR3 DNA reads TGTGCCAGCAGCGTAGCGGGGAGGGCTAGCGGGTACCTCACAGATACGCAGTATTTT. The complete variable domain, with remaining parts taken from reference TRBV9 and TRBJ2-3, reads DSGVTQTPKHLITATGQRVTLRCSPRSGDLSVYWYQQSLDQGLQFLIQYYNGEERAKGNILERFSAQQFPDLHSELNLSSLELGDSALYFCASSVAGRASGYLTDTQYFGPGTRLTVL.

The table lists this clone with a few counts. CDR3 nucleotides: TGCGCCAGCAGCCAAGATCCCCCGGGACAGGGAGGCAACACCATATATTTT. This translates into CASSQDPPGQGGNTIYF. The chain couples TRBV4-1 to TRBJ1-3, with TRBD1 matching over 9 bases. The CDR3 loop spans 17 amino acids. V lost 0 bases to trimming and J lost 7 bases; unmatched junction nucleotides: 10. Germline V gives CDR1 MGHRA, CDR2 YSYEKL.